The T cell receptor beta chain described here comes from a study of T cells after yellow fever vaccination. Notes on the study in general: Abundant clonotypes from the bulk population could get into FACS-sorted repertoires as contaminants. The CD4 compartment and the CD8 compartment contained a small share of clonotypes in common.

Trimming pared 6 bases from V and 5 bases from J, leaving 14 bases between. This CDR3 contains 13 residues. Germline CDR1 reads SGHVS; CDR2 reads FNYEAQ. TCRdb processed the 5' RACE reads anew with MiXCR; each CDR3 protein has one entry. The sample carries about 85,000 distinct CDR3 sequences, about 14% recorded once. This clonotype came up a few times. V usage is TRBV7-6 and J usage is TRBJ2-7; D possibly corresponds to TRBD1 (6 bases). The TCR originated in a man aged 18 to 29 who received the YFV17D yellow fever vaccine. The sample was CD8+ T cells not binding an NS4B(214-222) dextramer, sorted from PBMCs, taken 21 days after the first yellow fever vaccination. CDR3 loop: CASSFATGNEQYF. In nucleotides, the CDR3 is TGTGCCAGCAGTTTTGCCACAGGGAACGAGCAGTACTTC.